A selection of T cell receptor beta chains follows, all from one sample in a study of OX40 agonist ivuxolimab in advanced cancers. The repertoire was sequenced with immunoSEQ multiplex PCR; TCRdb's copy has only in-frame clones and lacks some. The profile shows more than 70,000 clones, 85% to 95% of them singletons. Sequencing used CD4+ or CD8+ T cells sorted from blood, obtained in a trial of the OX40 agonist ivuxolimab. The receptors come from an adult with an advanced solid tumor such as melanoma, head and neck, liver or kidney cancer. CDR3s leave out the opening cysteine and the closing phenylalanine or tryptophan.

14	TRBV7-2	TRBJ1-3	ASSLVRTGEGNTIY
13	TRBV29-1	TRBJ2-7	SVEGGRTGTYEQY
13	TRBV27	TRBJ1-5	ASSLGRGRNQPQH
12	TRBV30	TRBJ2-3	AWARTVSTDTQY
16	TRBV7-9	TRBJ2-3	ASSPPRASGVSTDTQY
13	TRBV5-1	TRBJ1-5	ASSLEGGSDQPQH
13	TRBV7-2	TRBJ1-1	ASSSDRDMNTEAF
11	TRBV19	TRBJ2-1	ASSIPTPGEQF
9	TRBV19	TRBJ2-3	ASSSGRTQY
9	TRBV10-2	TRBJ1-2	ASALFPSYT
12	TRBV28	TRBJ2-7	ASSYLGGSYEQY
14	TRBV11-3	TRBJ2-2	ASSFGDTANTGELF
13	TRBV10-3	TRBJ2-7	AISELRQASYEQY
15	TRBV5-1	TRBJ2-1	ASSLVGPSRGNNEQF
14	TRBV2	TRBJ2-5	ASSERLAGGEGTQY
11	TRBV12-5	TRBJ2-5	ASGLLEQETQY
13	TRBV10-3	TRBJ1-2	AISESGQAIYGYT
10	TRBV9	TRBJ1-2	ASSRTDYGYT
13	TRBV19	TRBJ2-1	ASSIVGGADNEQF
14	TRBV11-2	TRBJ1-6	ASSLERTGVSPPLH
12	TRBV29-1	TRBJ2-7	SVDGQGLTYEQY
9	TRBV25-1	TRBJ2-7	ASSIGNEQY
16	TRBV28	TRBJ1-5	ASSRLQRTGGSNQPQH
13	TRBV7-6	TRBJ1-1	ASSPRGGRNTEAF
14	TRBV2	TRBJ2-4	ASSGRDNLAKNIQY
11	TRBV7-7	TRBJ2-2	ASSYRESGELF
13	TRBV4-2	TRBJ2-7	ASSQDDAVSYEQY
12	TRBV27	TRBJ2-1	ASSSSGSYNEQF
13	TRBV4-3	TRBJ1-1	ASSQEKGFGTEAF
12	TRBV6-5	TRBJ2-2	ASSPSVPPGELF
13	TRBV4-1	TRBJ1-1	ASSQGLGLNTEAF
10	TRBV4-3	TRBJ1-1	ASSQDWGEAF
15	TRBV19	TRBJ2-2	ASSMFPPGQGTGELF
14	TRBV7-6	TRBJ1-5	ASSLFPSDSNQPQH
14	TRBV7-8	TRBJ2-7	ASSTSAGESQYEQY
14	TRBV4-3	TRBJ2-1	ASSQDRASGYNEQF
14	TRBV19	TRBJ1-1	ASSITPTAANTEAF
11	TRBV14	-	ASSPFSGLEQY
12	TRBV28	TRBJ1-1	ASSLDRDITEAF
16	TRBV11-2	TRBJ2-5	ASSLGAGTSGLKETQY
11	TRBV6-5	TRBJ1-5	ASSYSIAQPQH
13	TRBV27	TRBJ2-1	ASSLSGGPYGEQF
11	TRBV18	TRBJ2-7	ASSRTGVYEQY
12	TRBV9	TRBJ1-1	ASSPWGGKGEAF
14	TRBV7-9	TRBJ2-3	ASSLASSGSPDTQY
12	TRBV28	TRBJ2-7	ASRETGLAREQY
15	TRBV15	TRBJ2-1	ATSPSGTGAGYNEQF
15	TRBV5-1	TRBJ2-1	ASSFSTGGSYYNEQF
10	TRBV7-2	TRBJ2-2	ASSLGPQELF
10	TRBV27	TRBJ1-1	ASKGGGNEAF
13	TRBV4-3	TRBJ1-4	ASSPGTGEGEKLF
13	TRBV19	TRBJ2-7	ASSIAGATSYEQY
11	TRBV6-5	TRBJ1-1	ASKSGQGTEAF
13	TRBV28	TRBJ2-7	ASSSDRVISYEQY
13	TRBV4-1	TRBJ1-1	ASSQESGGNTEAF
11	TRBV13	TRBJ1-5	ASSLGRGQPQH
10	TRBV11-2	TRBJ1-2	ASSPTNYGYT
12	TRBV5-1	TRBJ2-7	ASSHPGQSYEQY
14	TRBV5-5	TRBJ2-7	ASRLRGGVNLYEQY
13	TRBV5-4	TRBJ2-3	ASSPTSGNTDTQY